The 13 T cell receptor beta chains below were found in one sample sequenced in a study of T cells expressing NK-cell markers. TCRdb derives one entry per CDR3 protein from the 5' RACE reads, leaving out DNA. The table lists fewer than 400,000 distinct CDR3 sequences, with about 11% in the top ten. Sequenced: blood T cells: a sorted CD56 or NKG2C T cell subset, CD4+ or CD8+ T cells, or bulk PBMC T cells (not recorded which). These receptors were collected from a woman aged 45-60 years in good health.

The V gene is TRBV19, the J gene TRBJ2-1; TCRdb lists TRBD2, though no DNA is available to test this call. The CDR3 covers 15 residues. Looked up from germline, CDR1 is LNHDA and CDR2 is SQIVND (reference sequence). CDR3 loop: CASSRTSGRGSEQFF.

This CDR3 reads CASSYNRVQETQYF. The chain uses TRBV11-2 and TRBJ2-5. The germline V gene has CDR1 SGHAT and CDR2 FQNNGV. The CDR3 runs to 14 residues.

The CDR3 spells CASTGAGVRNIQYF. The chain combines TRBV19 with TRBJ2-4; TCRdb indicates TRBD1, and absent DNA this call remains unverified. This CDR3 has 14 residues. Germline V gene sequence: CDR1 LNHDA, CDR2 SQIVND (reference sequence).

The chain combines TRBV9 with TRBJ1-2. Per the germline V gene, CDR1 is SGDLS and CDR2 is YYNGEE. CDR3 length: 15 amino acids. CDR3: CASNGRDSEHYGYTF.

The chain employs TRBV7-9 and TRBJ2-1; TCRdb indicates TRBD2, and absent DNA this call remains unverified. The CDR3 spans 14 residues. Germline V gene sequence: CDR1 SEHNR, CDR2 FQNEAQ (reference sequence). CDR3 amino acids: CASSSGMLAGTGFF. Full variable domain (missing parts from reference TRBV7-9 and TRBJ2-1): DTGVSQNPRHKITKRGQNVTFRCDPISEHNRLYWYRQTLGQGPEFLTYFQNEAQLEKSRLLSDRFSAERPKGSFSTLEIQRTEQGDSAMYLCASSSGMLAGTGFFGPGTRLTVL.

V and J are TRBV18 and TRBJ2-7; the D call from TCRdb, TRBD2, cannot be confirmed without DNA. The CDR3 extends over 15 amino acids. The V gene's germline CDR1 is KGHSH and CDR2 LQKENI. This CDR3 reads CASSPRTLSSYEQYF.

The chain has TRBV18 and TRBJ2-7. Germline loops: CDR1 KGHSH, CDR2 LQKENI. The CDR3 runs 13 residues. The chain's CDR3 is CASSRGDSNEQYF.

The chain is built from TRBV5-1 and TRBJ2-7; lacking DNA, the TRBD1 call made by TCRdb goes unchecked. Germline V lookup: CDR1 SGHRS, CDR2 YFSETQ. The length of the CDR3 is 16 residues. The CDR3 loop reads CASSLGPGQGTFEQYF.

The V call is TRBV27, the J call TRBJ1-5. CDR1 is MNHEY, CDR2 SMNVEV, per germline (reference sequence). The CDR3 sequence is 13 residues long. CDR3 sequence reads: CASSSGPGQPQHF.

The rearrangement links TRBV6-5 to TRBJ1-3; there is no DNA to check the TCRdb D call of TRBD1. The germline V gene encodes CDR1 MNHEY and CDR2 SVGAGI. The CDR3 runs to 14 residues. CDR3 sequence: CASTGQGRGNTIYF.

This chain connects TRBV7-8 to TRBJ2-5; absent DNA, TCRdb's TRBD1 call cannot be checked. The germline gives CDR1 SGHVS, CDR2 FQNEAQ. This CDR3 comprises 16 residues. The CDR3 spells CASSLTHTGPQETQYF.

CDR3 amino acids: CSVEGSGRSSYNEQFF. The chain has TRBV29-1 and TRBJ2-1; absent DNA, TCRdb's TRBD2 call cannot be checked. Germline CDR1 and CDR2: SQVTM and ANQGSEA. This CDR3 has 16 amino acids.

The chain links TRBV7-9 to TRBJ2-2; TCRdb's D call, TRBD1, is unchecked because there is no DNA. This CDR3 is built from 17 residues. Germline loops: CDR1 SEHNR, CDR2 FQNEAQ (reference sequence). The CDR3 sequence is CASSRPGRTEYTGELFF.